This entry lists 14 T cell receptor beta chains sequenced from one sample in a study of OX40 agonist ivuxolimab in advanced cancers. The method was immunoSEQ multiplex PCR; TCRdb's version includes in-frame clones alone and lacks a portion of them. The repertoire holds more than 55,000 clones, 75% to 90% seen once, with 11% in the top ten. The specimen comprised CD4+ or CD8+ T cells sorted from blood, sampled in a trial of the OX40 agonist ivuxolimab. Every receptor here comes from an adult with an advanced solid tumor such as melanoma, head and neck, liver or kidney cancer.

This chain connects TRBV5-5 to TRBJ2-5, with D maybe TRBD1 (5 bases). The CDR3 is made up of 13 amino acids. CDR1 SGHKS and CDR2 YYEKEE come from the germline V gene (reference sequence). Trimming stripped 3 bases from V and 7 bases from J, with 13 bases between. CDR3: CASSWGTPGTQYF. The CDR3 region has the DNA TGTGCCAGCAGCTGGGGCACCCCCGGGACCCAGTACTTC.

The J gene is TRBJ2-1, the V gene TRBV19, with TRBD2 identical over 13 bases. In germline, CDR1 is LNHDA, CDR2 SQIVND (reference sequence). V gave up 0 bases and J gave up 7 bases; unmatched junction bases: 9. The CDR3 runs 18 residues. The CDR3 spells CASSIDGSGLAGLNEQFF. The CDR3 region has the DNA TGTGCCAGTAGTATAGATGGGTCGGGACTAGCGGGACTGAATGAGCAGTTCTTC.

This rearrangement joins TRBV19 to TRBJ2-3; D is uncertain. This CDR3 region has 14 residues. Trimming took 7 bases from V and 2 from J, leaving 13 bases between them. Germline V gene sequence: CDR1 LNHDA, CDR2 SQIVND (reference sequence). CDR3 DNA: TGTGCCAGTAAGGAGTGGAGCGACACAGATACGCAGTATTTT. This sequence encodes CASKEWSDTDTQYF.

The chain combines TRBV6-1 with TRBJ2-1; D is possibly TRBD1 (6 bases). This CDR3 contains 15 residues. Deletions cut 2 bases from V and 1 base from J, with 9 bases between. Germline lookup yields CDR1 MNHNS and CDR2 SASEGT. The CDR3 DNA is TGTGCCAGCAGTGAATACCAGGGGTCCTACAATGAGCAGTTCTTC. Its protein is CASSEYQGSYNEQFF.

This clone showed up just a few times. This rearrangement joins TRBV4-2 to TRBJ2-7; 9 bases are shared with TRBD1. The CDR3 runs 17 residues. V lost 4 bases and J lost 4; bases outside the gene matches: 14. In germline, CDR1 is LGHNA, CDR2 YNFKEQ. The CDR3 DNA is TGTGCCAGCAGCCCAAGAGGTTGGGACAGGGAGGGATACGAGCAGTACTTC. This translates into CASSPRGWDREGYEQYF.

V is TRBV7-3 and J is TRBJ2-7, with 7 bases that match TRBD1. Germline-derived CDR1 and CDR2 are SGHTA and FQGTGA. V lost 4 bases, J lost 6 bases, and 6 bases stayed unmatched. This CDR3 spans 13 amino acids. The CDR3 DNA sequence: TGTGCCAGCAGCTCCCAACAGGGGACCGAGCAGTACTTC. It specifies CASSSQQGTEQYF.

The chain recombines TRBV29-1 with TRBJ2-2, with D uncertain. V was cut by 7 bases and J by 3 bases, with 9 bases left in between. Germline lookup yields CDR1 SQVTM and CDR2 ANQGSEA. CDR3 size: 12 residues. CDR3 protein: CSGLRDTGELFF. The CDR3 coding sequence is TGCAGCGGCCTCCGGGACACCGGGGAGCTGTTTTTT.

V and J are TRBV6-5 and TRBJ2-3; D not resolved. Germline V gene lookup returns CDR1 MNHEY and CDR2 SVGAGI. The ends were cut back, 5 bases at V and 1 base at J, with 10 bases in the middle. This CDR3 has 14 amino acids. The CDR3 DNA sequence: TGTGCCAGCAGTATCACCTTTCGCACAGATACGCAGTATTTT. The encoded protein is CASSITFRTDTQYF.

This clone was counted a single time. CDR3 protein: CASSFGGDQETQYF. In DNA, the CDR3 is TGCGCCAGCAGCTTTGGTGGGGACCAAGAGACCCAGTACTTC. V usage is TRBV5-1 and J usage is TRBJ2-5, with D unclear. Trimming left V 2 bases short and J 0 bases short, with 8 bases between. The germline CDR1 and CDR2 sequences are SGHRS and YFSETQ. The length of the CDR3 is 14 residues.

The chain uses TRBV6-1 and TRBJ1-4, with D possibly TRBD1 on 5 matching bases. The CDR3 runs 15 residues. Deletions cut 0 bases from V and 6 bases from J, with 11 bases between. Germline lookup yields CDR1 MNHNS and CDR2 SASEGT. The CDR3 here is CASSEAWPGDEKLFF. DNA for the CDR3: TGTGCCAGCAGTGAAGCTTGGCCGGGGGATGAAAAACTGTTTTTT.

The V and J genes are TRBV10-3 and TRBJ2-3; D could derive from TRBD1 or TRBD2 (5 bases each). Germline V gene lookup returns CDR1 ENHRY and CDR2 SYGVKD. V was pared by 4 bases and J by 2 bases, with 25 bases between. The CDR3 is made up of 19 amino acids. CDR3 DNA sequence: TGTGCCATCAGTGGCCCCCAGGGTGTGAGGGCCACCGACACAGATACGCAGTATTTT. Translation gives CAISGPQGVRATDTDTQYF.

The J gene is TRBJ2-1, the V gene TRBV19, with TRBD2 identical over 11 bases. The CDR3 length is 17 residues. Germline loops: CDR1 LNHDA, CDR2 SQIVND (reference sequence). The junction had 8 bases not matched to a gene; V was cut back by 7 bases and J by 0 bases. The CDR3 loop reads CASTLGLAESSYNEQFF. Written as DNA, the CDR3 is TGTGCCAGTACCTTGGGACTAGCGGAGAGCTCCTACAATGAGCAGTTCTTC.

This chain uses TRBV2 with TRBJ1-2, with 7 positions matching TRBD1. Germline CDR1 is SNHLY and CDR2 is FYNNEI. V was pared by 5 bases and J by 4 bases, with 4 bases of the junction left unmatched. This CDR3 is 13 amino acids long. CDR3 sequence reads: CASSYDRAYGYTF. CDR3 DNA: TGTGCCAGCAGTTATGACAGGGCCTATGGCTACACCTTC.

This chain connects TRBV10-1 to TRBJ1-4, with 8 bases matching TRBD1. Germline assignment: CDR1 WNHNN and CDR2 SYGVQD (reference sequence). Trimming took 6 bases from V and 0 from J; bases not matched to a gene: 3. This CDR3 contains 15 residues. CDR3 region: CASSGTGTTNEKLFF. CDR3 in DNA: TGCGCCAGCAGCGGGACAGGAACAACTAATGAAAAACTGTTTTTT.